Below are 23 T cell receptor delta chains sequenced from a single sample in a study of gamma-delta T cells after stem cell transplantation. TCRdb reapplied CATT to the RT-PCR reads. The table includes over 3,500 delta-chain clones, approximately 17% detected once. What was sequenced was gamma-delta T cells. The receptors derive from a human donor. It is not recorded whose cells these are; they may come from a transplant donor.

V and J are TRDV3 and TRDJ1; 7 nucleotides agree with TRDD3. The J gene was not available in TCRdb and was assigned here by matching the DNA to germline segments. Germline values: CDR1 TVYSNPD, CDR2 GDNSRS (reference sequence). The CDR3 totals 20 residues. With V trimmed by 2 bases and J by 0 bases, 24 bases remained unmatched. In DNA form, the CDR3 reads TGTGCCTTTGAGGCCTGCAGCAGTACTGGGGAGCGGCGATACACCGATAAACTCATCTTT. This gives the protein CAFEACSSTGERRYTDKLIF.

There is no V gene call, and the J gene is TRDJ1; TRDD3 was called by the table and not checked on the DNA. The CDR3 spans 18 residues. CDR3 region: CACGESSHGRSYTDKLIF. The CDR3 nucleotides read TGTGCTTGTGGGGAATCTTCCCATGGACGCTCGTACACCGATAAACTCATCTTT.

The rearrangement uses TRDV3 and TRDJ1; 9 bases are shared with TRDD3. The V gene end was trimmed by 1 base and the J gene end by 0 bases; junction bases not matched to a gene: 21. Germline CDR1 reads TVYSNPD; CDR2 reads GDNSRS (reference sequence). The CDR3 is made up of 20 amino acids. The CDR3 sequence: CAFNSFLYWGTTRYTDKLIF. In DNA, the CDR3 is TGTGCCTTTAATTCCTTCTTGTACTGGGGGACCACCCGTTACACCGATAAACTCATCTTT.

A note on this clone: Sequence at one end of the junction differs from germline and may be a read error. Other DNA sequences of this sample code for an identical CDR3. The gene calls are TRDV1 and TRDJ1; 11 nucleotides align to TRDD3. The CDR3 length is 20 residues. From germline, CDR1 is TSWWSYY and CDR2 QGS. The CDR3 loop is CALGERPLLGDKTYTDKLIF. DNA of the CDR3: TGTGCTCTTGGGGAACGTCCCCTACTGGGGGATAAGACTTACACTGATAAACTCATCTTT.

The gene calls are TRDV3 and TRDJ1; a possible D gene is TRDD3 (5 bases). The J gene, absent from TCRdb, was called here by matching the DNA to germline. Germline CDR1 is TVYSNPD and CDR2 is GDNSRS (reference sequence). Trimming left V 4 bases short and J 0 bases short, with 21 bases between. This CDR3 is built from 16 residues. The CDR3 DNA reads as TGTGCCTCCACCACTGCAACGGGGGGCCACACCGATAAACTCATCTTT. It encodes CASTTATGGHTDKLIF.

This clone is labeled medium-sized (0.01 to 0.1%). This chain connects TRDV1 to TRDJ1; TRDD3 matches 8 bases. CDR1 TSWWSYY and CDR2 QGS come from the germline V gene. The CDR3 loop spans 21 amino acids. With 3 bases clipped from V and 5 bases from J, the junction kept 26 bases outside the gene matches. The CDR3 sequence is CALGERVSFTAWGNSPDKLIF. Here the CDR3 DNA reads TGTGCTCTTGGGGAGCGGGTATCCTTTACAGCCTGGGGGAATTCACCGGATAAACTCATCTTT.

This clone came up a few times. The V call is TRDV1, the J call TRDJ1, with 7 bases identical to TRDD3. J lost 2 bases, V lost 2 bases, and 8 bases had no gene match. The CDR3 extends over 16 amino acids. From germline, CDR1 is TSWWSYY and CDR2 QGS. In nucleotides, the CDR3 is TGTGCTCTTGGGGAAAGACGAGGGATACCGACCGATAAACTCATCTTT. Its protein product is CALGERRGIPTDKLIF.

This clone was seen a few times. The rearrangement links TRDV1 to TRDJ1; 9 bases agree with TRDD3. V lost 0 bases, J lost 11 bases, and 19 bases stayed unmatched. The germline V gene encodes CDR1 TSWWSYY and CDR2 QGS. CDR3 length equals 18 residues. The CDR3 loop is CALGELGDLVFWGMGLIF. The DNA of the CDR3 is TGTGCTCTTGGGGAACTAGGGGATCTCGTTTTCTGGGGGATGGGGCTCATCTTT.

This chain joins TRDV1 and TRDJ2; TRDD3 aligns across 12 bases. Germline V gene sequence: CDR1 TSWWSYY, CDR2 QGS. The CDR3 runs to 22 residues. V was clipped by 1 base and J by 0 bases; unmatched bases: 15. The CDR3 spells CALGEHPPGGYVPPALTAQLFF. DNA for the CDR3: TGTGCTCTTGGGGAACATCCTCCTGGGGGATACGTTCCCCCTGCTTTGACAGCACAACTCTTCTTT.

This clone was seen only a few times. The chain combines TRDV1 with TRDJ1, with 10 bases aligning to TRDD3. V gave up 3 bases and J gave up 4 bases; unmatched junction bases: 11. The CDR3 runs to 17 residues. The germline gives CDR1 TSWWSYY, CDR2 QGS. The CDR3 nucleotides are TGTGCTCTTGGGGACCGTACTGGGGGATCTTACCGCGATAAACTCATCTTT. Translation: CALGDRTGGSYRDKLIF.

The chain has TRDV3 and TRDJ1; 7 bases are shared with TRDD3. No J gene was available from TCRdb, and it was assigned here by a germline match of the DNA. V lost 4 bases to trimming and J lost 0 bases; unmatched junction nucleotides: 17. The CDR3 is 17 residues long. Germline V CDR1 and CDR2: TVYSNPD, GDNSRS (reference sequence). This chain's CDR3 is CASKSGVGDFYTDKLIF. In nucleotides, the CDR3 is TGTGCCTCCAAGAGTGGGGTGGGGGACTTCTACACCGATAAACTCATCTTT.

V and J are TRDV3 and TRDJ2; 11 nucleotides agree with TRDD3. CDR1 and CDR2 (germline): TVYSNPD, GDNSRS (reference sequence). The CDR3 is 17 amino acids. This CDR3 is CASGAGGYRVITAQLFF. CDR3 nucleotide sequence: TGTGCTTCAGGGGCTGGGGGATACAGAGTTATAACAGCACAACTCTTCTTT.

The V gene is TRDV1, the J gene TRDJ1; 10 bases are a match to TRDD3. The germline V gene encodes CDR1 TSWWSYY and CDR2 QGS. There are 19 residues in the CDR3. J gave up 1 base and V 3 bases, and 14 bases lay outside the gene matches. DNA for the CDR3: TGTGCTCTTGGGGAGGCCCCTACTGGGGGATCGCGGAGCACCGATAAACTCATCTTT. Its protein product is CALGEAPTGGSRSTDKLIF.

This clone has only a few counts. The V gene is TRDV1, the J gene TRDJ1, with 9 bases lining up with TRDD2. V lost 8 bases and J lost 2; bases outside the gene matches: 30. The germline V gene encodes CDR1 TSWWSYY and CDR2 QGS. The CDR3 is made up of 22 amino acids. The CDR3 DNA is TGTGCTCTTCATCCTCCGGCCTTCCTACAAATTTGGGTTACACTCTGGACCGATAAACTCATCTTT. The encoded protein is CALHPPAFLQIWVTLWTDKLIF.

This clone has more than one count but fewer than ten. This chain links TRDV1 with TRDJ1; D is undetermined. V lost 1 base to trimming and J lost 0 bases, with 9 bases between them. This CDR3 is built from 15 residues. The V gene's germline CDR1 is TSWWSYY and CDR2 QGS. CDR3 bases: TGTGCTCTTGGGGAACCTGTACTGTACACCGATAAACTCATCTTT. This gives the protein CALGEPVLYTDKLIF.

This clone has a handful of counts. At one end, the junction sequence differs from germline, possibly due to a read error. The chain is built from TRDV2 and TRDJ2; a weak D match, TRDD1 (5 bases). In germline, CDR1 is GEAIGNYY, CDR2 EKD. The CDR3 has 15 residues. The CDR3 loop is CACDTIDSWTAHLFF. The CDR3 coding sequence is TGTGCCTGTGACACGATTGATAGTTGGACAGCACACCTCTTCTTT.

This clone was seen once. The chain couples TRDV1 to TRDJ1; the match to TRDD2 covers 7 bases. TCRdb records no J gene; here it was assigned by comparing the DNA to germline. Germline CDR1 reads TSWWSYY; CDR2 reads QGS. The CDR3 runs to 22 residues. The V segment lost 3 bases and the J segment 0 bases; nucleotides outside the gene matches: 25. The CDR3 reads CALGESFLPGGYPTGYTDKLIF. The CDR3 DNA follows: TGTGCTCTTGGGGAGTCGTTCCTACCGGGGGGGTACCCTACCGGGTACACCGATAAACTCATCTTT.

This clone was seen a few times. As DNA, the CDR3 is TGTGCTCTTGGGGAACAATTGGGGCTTCCCACGACCTACTGGGGGATACGGGGAACCGATAAACTCATCTTT. Translated: CALGEQLGLPTTYWGIRGTDKLIF. The chain joins TRDV1 to TRDJ1; 13 bases are shared with TRDD3. J was trimmed by 2 bases and V by 1 base; bases with no gene match: 25. CDR3 length: 24 amino acids. Germline V gives CDR1 TSWWSYY, CDR2 QGS.

The table lists this clone with a count of one. The J gene is TRDJ1, while no V gene call was made; the table's D call TRDD3 went unverified against the DNA. The CDR3 has 25 residues. CDR3 protein: CALGELRRLPMVLGDFPAYTDKLIF. The CDR3 coding sequence is TGTGCTCTTGGGGAACTTCGCCGGCTTCCTATGGTACTGGGGGACTTCCCTGCGTACACCGATAAACTCATCTTT.

The rearrangement links TRDV3 to TRDJ1; the match to TRDD3 covers 12 bases. The CDR3 is 18 amino acids. V lost 2 bases and J lost 2; bases outside the gene matches: 15. CDR1 TVYSNPD and CDR2 GDNSRS come from the germline V gene (reference sequence). The CDR3 nucleotides are TGTGCCTTTCGGGTTTTGACGTACTGGGGGATACCAACCGATAAACTCATCTTT. It is translated as CAFRVLTYWGIPTDKLIF.

About this clone itself: This CDR3 is also generated by other DNA sequences in the sample. The J gene is TRDJ1, the V gene TRDV2; 12 positions match TRDD3. The germline V gene encodes CDR1 GEAIGNYY and CDR2 EKD. CDR3 length: 17 amino acids. The V segment lost 0 bases and the J segment 5 bases; nucleotides outside the gene matches: 9. This CDR3 reads CACDTGGLGDTPDKLIF. For the CDR3, the DNA is TGTGCCTGTGACACCGGAGGGCTGGGGGATACGCCTGATAAACTCATCTTT.

The V gene is given as TRDV2, and no J gene call is available. The germline gives CDR1 GEAIGNYY, CDR2 EKD. The CDR3 totals 20 residues. The CDR3 bases are TGTGCCTGTGACACCGCATCTCGAACCCCCACTGGTCTTAAACGCGCTAAACTCATCTTC. Translation gives CACDTASRTPTGLKRAKLIF.

This clone rates as medium-sized. The V and J genes are TRDV3 and TRDJ2; the match to TRDD3 covers 8 bases. Per the germline V gene, CDR1 is TVYSNPD and CDR2 is GDNSRS (reference sequence). The ends lost 5 bases at V and 0 bases at J; junction bases unmatched: 11. The CDR3 totals 16 residues. In DNA form, the CDR3 reads TGTGCCCAAGTACTGGGGGTCACCGCTTTGACAGCACAACTCTTCTTT. Translated, it gives CAQVLGVTALTAQLFF. Full variable domain (remainder filled in from reference TRDV3 and TRDJ2): CDKVTQSSPDQTVASGSEVVLLCTYDTVYSNPDLFWYRIRPDYSFQFVFYGDNSRSEGADFTQGRFSVKHILTQKAFHLVISPVRTEDSATYYCAQVLGVTALTAQLFFGKGTQLIVEP.